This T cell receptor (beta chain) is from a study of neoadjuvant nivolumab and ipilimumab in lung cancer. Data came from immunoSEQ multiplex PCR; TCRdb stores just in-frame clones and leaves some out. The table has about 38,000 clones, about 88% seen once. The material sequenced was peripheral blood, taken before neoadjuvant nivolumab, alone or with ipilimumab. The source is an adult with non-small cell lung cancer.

CDR3 sequence: CASSGRDGQPQHF. DNA for the CDR3: TGTGCCAGCAGCGGTAGGGACGGCCAGCCCCAGCATTTT. The rearrangement uses TRBV7-9 and TRBJ1-5; possibly TRBD1 for D (5 bases). From germline, CDR1 is SEHNR and CDR2 FQNEAQ (reference sequence). Trimming took off 5 bases at V and 7 bases at J, with 12 bases between the two ends. This CDR3 contains 13 residues. Variable domain in full (rest from reference TRBV7-9 and TRBJ1-5): DTGVSQNPRHKITKRGQNVTFRCDPISEHNRLYWYRQTLGQGPEFLTYFQNEAQLEKSRLLSDRFSAERPKGSFSTLEIQRTEQGDSAMYLCASSGRDGQPQHFGDGTRLSIL.